Reported below is one TCR beta chain. Its cognate antigen is unknown. Quantitative 5'-RACE with molecular barcodes produced the TCR beta libraries. TCRdb re-derived calls from the 5' RACE reads in MiXCR, one entry per CDR3 protein. Of about 420,000 distinct CDR3 sequences in the sample, under 25% are singletons; the top ten hold about 15%. V shed 3 bases and J shed 4 bases, with 16 bases lying between them. In germline, CDR1 is MNHEY, CDR2 SVGAGI. The length of the CDR3 is 15 residues. This sample was included in a study of CD8 T cells in ankylosing spondylitis. Study-wide points: Reportedly, matched ankylosing spondylitis synovial fluid was significantly enriched for disease-linked clones. A TCR beta motif made of about 8 highly homologous variants seemed typical of ankylosing spondylitis blood.

The sample consisted of blood, either unsorted or a sorted T cell fraction (not recorded which). The chain links TRBV6-5 to TRBJ2-7; either TRBD1 or TRBD2 may fit D (6 bases each). This TCR was recovered from a male donor with ankylosing spondylitis. Here the CDR3 reads CASSYYPGAGYEQYF. DNA of the CDR3: TGTGCCAGCAGTTATTATCCGGGGGCAGGGTACGAGCAGTACTTC.